This record looks at one T cell receptor beta chain sequence and its context. This CDR3 comprises 15 residues. The germline V gene encodes CDR1 SEHNR and CDR2 FQNEAQ (reference sequence). Trimming cost V 5 bases and J 9 bases; bases outside gene matches: 10. The source of the sample is a study of cytomegalovirus exposure and HLA in healthy donors. Libraries were prepared by immunoSEQ multiplex PCR; TCRdb keeps only in-frame clonotypes and omits some of them. The sample includes around 71,000 clones, about 94% of them seen just once. The gene calls are TRBV7-9 and TRBJ2-1, with 10 positions matching TRBD2. Sequenced: PBMCs. This TCR derives from a man aged 18 to 35 in good health and CMV-seropositive. DNA for the CDR3: TGTGCCAGCAGCCCTACTAGCGGGGCCCGGCCTGAGCAGTTCTTC. It translates to CASSPTSGARPEQFF.